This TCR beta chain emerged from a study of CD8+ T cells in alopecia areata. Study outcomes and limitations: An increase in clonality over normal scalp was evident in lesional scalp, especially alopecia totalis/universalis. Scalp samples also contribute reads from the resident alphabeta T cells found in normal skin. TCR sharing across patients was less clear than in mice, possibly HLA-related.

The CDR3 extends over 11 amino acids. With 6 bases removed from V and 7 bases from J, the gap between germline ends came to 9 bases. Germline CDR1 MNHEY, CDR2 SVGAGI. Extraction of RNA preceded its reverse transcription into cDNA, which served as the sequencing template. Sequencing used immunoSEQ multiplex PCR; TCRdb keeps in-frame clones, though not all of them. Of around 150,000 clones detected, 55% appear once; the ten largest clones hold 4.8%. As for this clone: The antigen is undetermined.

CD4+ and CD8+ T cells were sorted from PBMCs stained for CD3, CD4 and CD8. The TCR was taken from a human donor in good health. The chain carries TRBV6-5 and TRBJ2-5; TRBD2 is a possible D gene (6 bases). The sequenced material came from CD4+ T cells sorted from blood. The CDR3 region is CASRGTVTQYF. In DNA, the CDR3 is TGTGCCAGCAGGGGGACTGTGACCCAGTACTTC.